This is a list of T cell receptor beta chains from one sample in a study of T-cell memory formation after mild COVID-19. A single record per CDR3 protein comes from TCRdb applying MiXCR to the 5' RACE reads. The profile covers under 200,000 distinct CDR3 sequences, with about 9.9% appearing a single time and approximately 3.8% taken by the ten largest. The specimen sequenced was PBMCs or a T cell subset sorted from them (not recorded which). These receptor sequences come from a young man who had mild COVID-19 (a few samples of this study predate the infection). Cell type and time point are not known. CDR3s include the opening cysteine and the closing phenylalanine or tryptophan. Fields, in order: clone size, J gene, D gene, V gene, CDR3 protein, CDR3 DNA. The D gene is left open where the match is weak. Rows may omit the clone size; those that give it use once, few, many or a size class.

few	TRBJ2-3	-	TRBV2	CASHRDPTLGTQYF	TGTGCCAGCCACCGGGACCCGACGTTGGGTACGCAGTATTTT
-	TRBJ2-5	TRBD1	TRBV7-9	CASSATTGAGETQYF	TGTGCCAGCAGCGCTACAACAGGGGCCGGGGAGACCCAGTACTTC
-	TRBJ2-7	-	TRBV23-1	CASSPADICYEQYF	TGCGCCAGCAGCCCGGCGGACATATGCTACGAGCAGTACTTC
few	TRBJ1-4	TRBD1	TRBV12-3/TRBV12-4	CASAQNRGEKLFF	TGTGCCAGCGCCCAAAACAGGGGAGAAAAACTGTTTTTT
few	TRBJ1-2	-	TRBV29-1	CSVEDLRGRGYGYTF	TGCAGCGTTGAAGATCTACGCGGGAGGGGCTATGGCTACACCTTC
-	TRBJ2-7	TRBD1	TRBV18	CASSPTLSGQNAEQYF	TGTGCCAGCTCACCCACTCTCTCGGGACAGAACGCCGAGCAGTACTTC
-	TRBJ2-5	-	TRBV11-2	CASSLVTRQETQYF	TGTGCCAGCAGCTTAGTAACTCGGCAAGAGACCCAGTACTTC
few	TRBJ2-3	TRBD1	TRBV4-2	CASSLQGASSDTQYF	TGTGCCAGCAGCCTCCAGGGGGCTAGCTCAGATACGCAGTATTTT
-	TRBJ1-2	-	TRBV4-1	CASSTQANYGYTF	TGCGCCAGCAGCACTCAAGCTAACTATGGCTACACCTTC
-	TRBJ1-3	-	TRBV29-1	CSAILGMGGNTIYF	TGCAGCGCCATTCTAGGGATGGGAGGAAACACCATATATTTT
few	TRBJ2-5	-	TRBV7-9	CASRPLGYSQETQYF	TGTGCCAGCAGACCTTTGGGGTACAGTCAAGAGACCCAGTACTTC
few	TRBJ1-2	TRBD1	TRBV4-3	CASSRQGAEGYTF	TGCGCCAGCAGCCGACAGGGGGCGGAGGGCTACACCTTC
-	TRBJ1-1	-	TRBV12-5	CASGLVQNTEAFF	TGTGCTAGTGGTTTGGTACAGAACACTGAAGCTTTCTTT
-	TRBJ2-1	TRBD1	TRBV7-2	CASSRTRDRINEQFF	TGTGCCAGCAGCCGGACCCGGGACAGGATCAATGAGCAGTTCTTC
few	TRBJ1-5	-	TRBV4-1	CASSQGWSNQPQHF	TGCGCCAGCAGCCAAGGATGGAGCAATCAGCCCCAGCATTTT
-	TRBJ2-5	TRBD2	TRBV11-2	CASSLGRGGAWETQYF	TGTGCCAGCAGCTTAGGTCGCGGGGGGGCATGGGAGACCCAGTACTTC
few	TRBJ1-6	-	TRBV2	CASSGAVNSPLHF	TGTGCCAGCAGTGGGGCGGTAAATTCACCCCTCCACTTT
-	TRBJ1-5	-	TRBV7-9	CASSLGFEPQHF	TGTGCCAGCAGCCTAGGGTTTGAGCCCCAGCATTTT
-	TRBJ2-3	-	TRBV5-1	CASSFFTSLPGADTQYF	TGCGCCAGCAGCTTTTTTACTAGCCTCCCAGGAGCAGATACGCAGTATTTT
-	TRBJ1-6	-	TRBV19	CATGRSSYNSPLHF	TGTGCCACCGGGAGGTCAAGCTATAATTCACCCCTCCACTTT
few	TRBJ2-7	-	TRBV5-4	CASSLASSYEQYF	TGTGCCAGCAGCTTGGCCTCGTCTTACGAGCAGTACTTC
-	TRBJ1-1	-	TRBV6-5	CASSSFFGRDTEAFF	TGTGCCAGCAGTTCCTTCTTTGGGAGGGACACTGAAGCTTTCTTT
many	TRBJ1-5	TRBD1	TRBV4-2	CASSQDRGNQPQHF	TGCGCCAGCAGCCAAGACAGGGGCAATCAGCCCCAGCATTTT
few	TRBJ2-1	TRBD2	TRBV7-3	CASSPGGVYNEQFF	TGTGCCAGCAGCCCGGGGGGTGTCTACAATGAGCAGTTCTTC
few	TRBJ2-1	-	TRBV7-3	CASSLWAQKNNEQFF	TGTGCCAGCAGCTTATGGGCCCAAAAGAACAATGAGCAGTTCTTC
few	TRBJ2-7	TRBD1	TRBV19	CASSRTGGDTYEQYF	TGTGCCAGTAGTAGGACAGGGGGAGATACCTACGAGCAGTACTTC
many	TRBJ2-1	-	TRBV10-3	CAIKDRIAYNEQFF	TGTGCCATCAAGGACCGGATCGCCTACAATGAGCAGTTCTTC
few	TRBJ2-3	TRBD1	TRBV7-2	CASSRTGLTDTQYF	TGTGCCAGCAGCCGGACAGGCCTCACAGATACGCAGTATTTT
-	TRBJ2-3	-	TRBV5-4	CASSLFGNTQYF	TGTGCCAGCAGCTTGTTTGGGAATACGCAGTATTTT
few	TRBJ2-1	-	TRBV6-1	CASSTGTRHTHTDEQFF	TGTGCCAGCAGTACCGGGACAAGGCACACACACACGGATGAGCAGTTCTTC
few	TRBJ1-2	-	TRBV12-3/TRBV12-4	CASSPNPDYGYTF	TGTGCCAGCAGTCCGAACCCCGACTATGGCTACACCTTC
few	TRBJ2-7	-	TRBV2	CASSPDRFSYEQYF	TGTGCCAGCAGCCCGGACCGCTTCTCCTACGAGCAGTACTTC
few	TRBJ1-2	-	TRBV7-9	CASSHDGYGYTF	TGTGCCAGCAGCCACGACGGCTATGGCTACACCTTC
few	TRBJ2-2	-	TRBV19	CASSTGTGNTGELFF	TGTGCCAGTAGCACCGGGACGGGGAACACCGGGGAGCTGTTTTTT
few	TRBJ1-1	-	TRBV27	CAGAGVGGEMNTEAFF	TGTGCCGGCGCCGGAGTTGGGGGGGAGATGAACACTGAAGCTTTCTTT
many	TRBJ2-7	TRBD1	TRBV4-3	CASSQGTGDTYEQYF	TGCGCCAGCAGCCAAGGGACAGGGGATACCTACGAGCAGTACTTC